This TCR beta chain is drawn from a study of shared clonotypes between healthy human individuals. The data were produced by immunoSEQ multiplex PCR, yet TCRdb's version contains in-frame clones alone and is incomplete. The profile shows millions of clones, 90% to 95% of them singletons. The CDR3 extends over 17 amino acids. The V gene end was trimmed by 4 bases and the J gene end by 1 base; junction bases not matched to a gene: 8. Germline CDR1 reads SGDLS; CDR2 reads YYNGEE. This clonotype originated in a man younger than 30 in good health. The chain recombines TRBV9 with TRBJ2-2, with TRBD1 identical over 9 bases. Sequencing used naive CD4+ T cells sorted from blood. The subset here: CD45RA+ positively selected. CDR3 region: CASSRNPGQGNTGELFF. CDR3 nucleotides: TGTGCCAGCAGCAGAAACCCGGGACAGGGGAACACCGGGGAGCTGTTTTTT. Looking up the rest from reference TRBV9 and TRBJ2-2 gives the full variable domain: DSGVTQTPKHLITATGQRVTLRCSPRSGDLSVYWYQQSLDQGLQFLIQYYNGEERAKGNILERFSAQQFPDLHSELNLSSLELGDSALYFCASSRNPGQGNTGELFFGEGSRLTVL.